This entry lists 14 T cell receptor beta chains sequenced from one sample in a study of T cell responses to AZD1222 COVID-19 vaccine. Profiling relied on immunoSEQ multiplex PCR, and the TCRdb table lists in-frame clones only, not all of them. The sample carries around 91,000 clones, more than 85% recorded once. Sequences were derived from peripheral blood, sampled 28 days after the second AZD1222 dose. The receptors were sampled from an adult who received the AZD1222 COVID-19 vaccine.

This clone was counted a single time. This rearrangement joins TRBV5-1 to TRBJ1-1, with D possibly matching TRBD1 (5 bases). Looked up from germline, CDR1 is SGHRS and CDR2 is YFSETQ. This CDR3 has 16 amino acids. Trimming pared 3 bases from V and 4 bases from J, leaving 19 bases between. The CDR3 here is CASSWVARGLGTEAFF. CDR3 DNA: TGCGCCAGCAGCTGGGTGGCGAGGGGTCTGGGCACTGAAGCTTTCTTT.

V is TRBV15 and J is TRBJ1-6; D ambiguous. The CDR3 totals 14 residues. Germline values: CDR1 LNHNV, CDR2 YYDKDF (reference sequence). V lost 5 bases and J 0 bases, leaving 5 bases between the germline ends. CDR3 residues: CATSGSSYNSPLHF. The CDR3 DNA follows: TGTGCCACCAGCGGTAGCTCCTATAATTCACCCCTCCACTTT.

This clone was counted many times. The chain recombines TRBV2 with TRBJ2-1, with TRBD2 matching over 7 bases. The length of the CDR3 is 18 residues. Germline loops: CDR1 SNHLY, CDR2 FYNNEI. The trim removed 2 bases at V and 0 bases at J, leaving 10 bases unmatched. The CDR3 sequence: CASSELMFQRGSYNEQFF. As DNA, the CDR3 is TGTGCCAGCAGTGAATTAATGTTCCAGCGGGGCTCCTACAATGAGCAGTTCTTC. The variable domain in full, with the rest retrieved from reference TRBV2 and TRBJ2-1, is EPEVTQTPSHQVTQMGQEVILRCVPISNHLYFYWYRQILGQKVEFLVSFYNNEISEKSEIFDDQFSVERPDGSNFTLKIRSTKLEDSAMYFCASSELMFQRGSYNEQFFGPGTRLTVL.

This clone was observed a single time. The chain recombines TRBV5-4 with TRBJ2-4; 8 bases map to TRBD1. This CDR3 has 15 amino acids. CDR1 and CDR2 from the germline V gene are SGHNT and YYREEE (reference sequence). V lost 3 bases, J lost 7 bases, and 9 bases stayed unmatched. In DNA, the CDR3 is TGTGCCAGCAGCTCCCCCCAGGGGGCAGCGAACATTCAGTACTTC. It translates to CASSSPQGAANIQYF.

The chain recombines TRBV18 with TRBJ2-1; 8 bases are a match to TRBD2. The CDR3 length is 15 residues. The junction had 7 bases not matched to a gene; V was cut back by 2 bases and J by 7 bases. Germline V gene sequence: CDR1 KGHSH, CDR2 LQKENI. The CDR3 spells CASSPGGRISNEQFF. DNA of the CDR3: TGTGCCAGCTCACCAGGCGGGAGGATCAGTAATGAGCAGTTCTTC.

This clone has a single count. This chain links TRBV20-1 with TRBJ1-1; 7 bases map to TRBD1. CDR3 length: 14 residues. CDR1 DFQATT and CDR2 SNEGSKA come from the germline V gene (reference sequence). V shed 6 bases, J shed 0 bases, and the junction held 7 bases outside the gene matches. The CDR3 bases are TGCAGTGCAAGTAGGGGGCACATGAACACTGAAGCTTTCTTT. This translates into CSASRGHMNTEAFF.

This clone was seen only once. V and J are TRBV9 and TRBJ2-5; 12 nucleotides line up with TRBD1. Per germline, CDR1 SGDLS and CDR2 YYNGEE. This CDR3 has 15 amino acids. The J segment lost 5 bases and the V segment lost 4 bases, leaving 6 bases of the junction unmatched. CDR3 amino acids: CASSFGTGGLETQYF. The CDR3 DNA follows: TGTGCCAGCAGCTTTGGGACAGGGGGCCTGGAGACCCAGTACTTC.

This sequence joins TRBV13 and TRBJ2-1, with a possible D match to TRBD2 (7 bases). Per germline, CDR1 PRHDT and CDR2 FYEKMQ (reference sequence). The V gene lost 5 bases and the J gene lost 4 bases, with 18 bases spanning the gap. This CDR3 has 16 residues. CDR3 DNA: TGTGCCAGCAGCACGGGGGGCGGGAGTAGATACAATGAGCAGTTCTTC. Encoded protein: CASSTGGGSRYNEQFF.

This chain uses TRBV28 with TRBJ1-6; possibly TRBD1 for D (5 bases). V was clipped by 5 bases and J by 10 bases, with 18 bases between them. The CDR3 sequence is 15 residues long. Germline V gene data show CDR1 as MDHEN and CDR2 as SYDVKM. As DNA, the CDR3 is TGTGCCAGCAGTCAATCCCGCAGGGAGGGATCACCCCTCCACTTT. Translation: CASSQSRREGSPLHF.

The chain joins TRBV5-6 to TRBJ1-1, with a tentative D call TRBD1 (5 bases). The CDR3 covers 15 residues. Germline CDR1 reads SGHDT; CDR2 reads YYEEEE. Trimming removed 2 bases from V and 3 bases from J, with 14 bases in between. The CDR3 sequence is CASSFLGPGDTEAFF. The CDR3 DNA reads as TGTGCCAGCAGCTTCTTGGGACCCGGGGACACTGAAGCTTTCTTT. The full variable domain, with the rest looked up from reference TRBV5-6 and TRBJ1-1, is DAGVTQSPTHLIKTRGQQVTLRCSPKSGHDTVSWYQQALGQGPQFIFQYYEEEERQRGNFPDRFSGHQFPNYSSELNVNALLLGDSALYLCASSFLGPGDTEAFFGQGTRLTVV.

The chain's CDR3 is CASSRPGVQETQYF. In nucleotides, the CDR3 is TGCGCCAGCAGCCGCCCGGGGGTCCAAGAGACCCAGTACTTC. This rearrangement joins TRBV5-1 to TRBJ2-5, with D maybe TRBD2 (6 bases). V lost 4 bases to trimming and J lost 1 base, with 11 bases between them. The CDR3 has 14 amino acids. Per germline, CDR1 SGHRS and CDR2 YFSETQ.

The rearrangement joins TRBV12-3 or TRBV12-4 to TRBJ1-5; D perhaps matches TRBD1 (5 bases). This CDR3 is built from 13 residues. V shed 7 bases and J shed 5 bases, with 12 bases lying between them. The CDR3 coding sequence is TGTGCCAGCACCTTGGGAGGGGATCAGCCCCAGCATTTT. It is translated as CASTLGGDQPQHF.

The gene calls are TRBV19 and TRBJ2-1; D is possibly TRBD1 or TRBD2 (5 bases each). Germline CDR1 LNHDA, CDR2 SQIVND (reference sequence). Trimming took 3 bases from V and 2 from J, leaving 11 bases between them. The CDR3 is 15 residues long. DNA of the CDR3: TGTGCCAGTAGTATGGCGACGGGGCCCTACAATGAGCAGTTCTTC. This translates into CASSMATGPYNEQFF. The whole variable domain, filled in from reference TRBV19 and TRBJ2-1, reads DGGITQSPKYLFRKEGQNVTLSCEQNLNHDAMYWYRQDPGQGLRLIYYSQIVNDFQKGDIAEGYSVSREKKESFPLTVTSAQKNPTAFYLCASSMATGPYNEQFFGPGTRLTVL.

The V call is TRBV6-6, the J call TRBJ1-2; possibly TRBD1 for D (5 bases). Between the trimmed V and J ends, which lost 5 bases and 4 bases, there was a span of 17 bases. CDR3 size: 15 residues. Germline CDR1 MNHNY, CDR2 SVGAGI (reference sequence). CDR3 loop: CASSKQAERGYGYTF. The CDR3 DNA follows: TGTGCCAGCAGTAAACAGGCAGAAAGGGGCTATGGCTACACCTTC.